These 16 T cell receptor beta chains were sequenced from one sample in a study of CD8 T cells in ankylosing spondylitis. Study-level results: Blood of patients with ankylosing spondylitis appeared to be characterized by a TCR beta motif of 8 or 9 highly homologous variants.

No cognate antigen is known for these TCRs. TCRdb reprocessed the 5' RACE reads via MiXCR and lists one record per CDR3 protein. The data contain approximately 540,000 distinct CDR3 sequences, over 9.5% of them singletons. Material for sequencing was blood, either unsorted or a sorted T cell fraction (not recorded which). The receptors derive from a male donor with ankylosing spondylitis.

The V gene is TRBV15, the J gene TRBJ2-1; no clear D gene. V was pared by 0 bases and J by 5 bases, with 2 bases between. The CDR3 consists of 12 residues. The germline CDR1 and CDR2 sequences are LNHNV and YYDKDF (reference sequence). The CDR3 loop is CATSRDNNEQFF. In nucleotides, the CDR3 is TGTGCCACCAGCAGAGATAACAATGAGCAGTTCTTC.

The chain carries TRBV19 and TRBJ1-5; D is unresolved. Germline CDR1 LNHDA, CDR2 SQIVND (reference sequence). The germline V and J ends were trimmed by 3 bases and 1 base, with 10 bases remaining between them. CDR3 size: 15 residues. This chain's CDR3 is CASSIGSRSNQPQHF. The CDR3 nucleotides read TGTGCCAGTAGTATCGGCAGCAGGAGCAATCAGCCCCAGCATTTT.

This clonotype was seen many times. The rearrangement uses TRBV24-1 and TRBJ2-1, with D perhaps TRBD2 (6 bases). The V and J ends lost 4 bases and 0 bases respectively, with 12 bases between them. CDR3 length: 16 amino acids. CDR1 and CDR2 from the germline V gene are KGHDR and SFDVKD. The CDR3 loop is CATSEASASSYNEQFF. The CDR3 DNA reads as TGTGCCACCAGTGAGGCTAGCGCGAGCTCCTACAATGAGCAGTTCTTC.

This clonotype was seen a few times. This chain uses TRBV18 with TRBJ1-2; 8 nucleotides agree with TRBD1. V gave up 6 bases and J gave up 2 bases; unmatched junction bases: 5. The CDR3 length is 14 residues. In germline, CDR1 is KGHSH, CDR2 LQKENI. Here the CDR3 DNA reads TGTGCCAGCTCTCCGGGACAGGCAAACTATGGCTACACCTTC. This encodes CASSPGQANYGYTF.

The CDR3: CSAANSGSPTDTQYF. Here the CDR3 DNA reads TGCAGCGCCGCCAATAGCGGGAGCCCCACAGATACGCAGTATTTT. The chain employs TRBV29-1 and TRBJ2-3; 9 bases fit TRBD2. CDR1 and CDR2 (germline): SQVTM, ANQGSEA. Trimming at V came to 7 bases and at J to 2 bases, leaving 10 bases not matched to a gene. The CDR3 consists of 15 residues.

The chain uses TRBV6-1 and TRBJ2-2; 8 nucleotides align to TRBD1. CDR1 and CDR2 from the germline V gene are MNHNS and SASEGT. V trimming: 6 bases; J trimming: 2 bases; junction bases outside the gene matches: 8. The CDR3 is 16 residues long. In DNA form, the CDR3 reads TGTGCCAGCAGGGGGAGACAGGGGCTAAACACCGGGGAGCTGTTTTTT. Its translation: CASRGRQGLNTGELFF.

The chain recombines TRBV7-6 with TRBJ1-1; no reliable D call. Germline lookup yields CDR1 SGHVS and CDR2 FNYEAQ. The CDR3 has 12 residues. The V end was cut by 3 bases, the J end by 7 bases, with 9 bases between. The chain's CDR3 is CASSFRSGEAFF. The CDR3, as DNA: TGTGCCAGCAGCTTTCGGTCAGGTGAAGCTTTCTTT.

In nucleotides, the CDR3 is TGCAGTGCTAGTTCAGTGAACACTGAAGCTTTCTTT. This translates into CSASSVNTEAFF. This sequence joins TRBV20-1 and TRBJ1-1; D is uncertain. The CDR3 runs to 12 residues. V lost 3 bases and J 0 bases, leaving 5 bases between the germline ends. The germline CDR1 and CDR2 sequences are DFQATT and SNEGSKA (reference sequence).

This clonotype was seen repeatedly, ten times or more. The rearrangement links TRBV5-1 to TRBJ2-5; no definite D call. The CDR3 contains 13 residues. Germline V lookup: CDR1 SGHRS, CDR2 YFSETQ. V was trimmed by 0 bases and J by 5 bases, leaving 8 bases between them. The CDR3 DNA reads as TGCGCCAGCAGCTTGGCCGTATCGGAGACCCAGTACTTC. Amino acid sequence: CASSLAVSETQYF.

This clonotype was seen a handful of times. The chain carries TRBV27 and TRBJ1-1; no clear D. Deletions cut 3 bases from V and 1 base from J, with 27 bases between. The CDR3 has 20 residues. Germline loops: CDR1 MNHEY, CDR2 SMNVEV (reference sequence). CDR3 loop: CASSFRSRGLLFRSNTEAFF. CDR3 bases: TGTGCCAGCAGTTTTAGGAGCCGAGGTCTGCTGTTTAGGTCGAACACTGAAGCTTTCTTT.

This clonotype was seen more than once but under ten times. The CDR3 DNA reads TGCGCCAGCAGCTTGTCACACAGGGGGCAAGATTCACCCCTCCACTTT. Encoded protein: CASSLSHRGQDSPLHF. The chain recombines TRBV5-1 with TRBJ1-6, with 9 bases fitting TRBD1. Germline CDR1 is SGHRS and CDR2 is YFSETQ. The V segment lost 1 base and the J segment 8 bases; nucleotides outside the gene matches: 7. The CDR3 runs to 16 residues.

In its sample, this clonotype was seen a few times. The chain has TRBV20-1 and TRBJ1-5; possibly TRBD1 for D (5 bases). Per germline, CDR1 DFQATT and CDR2 SNEGSKA (reference sequence). V was clipped by 1 base and J by 7 bases, with 14 bases between them. The CDR3 runs 14 residues. The CDR3 DNA sequence: TGCAGTGCTAGAGGAAGTGGGGCATGGCAGCCCCAGCATTTT. Protein sequence: CSARGSGAWQPQHF.

This clonotype was picked up a small number of times. The chain carries TRBV6-1 and TRBJ1-4; D unclear. The CDR3 runs 16 residues. Germline CDR1 MNHNS, CDR2 SASEGT. Between the trimmed V and J ends, which lost 8 bases and 3 bases, there was a span of 19 bases. The CDR3 DNA reads as TGTGCCAGCCTTGACACCTCTTACGGGGCTAATGAAAAACTGTTTTTT. The encoded protein is CASLDTSYGANEKLFF.

The chain recombines TRBV5-1 with TRBJ1-2; a possible D gene is TRBD1 (5 bases). The CDR3 is made up of 14 amino acids. Per the germline V gene, CDR1 is SGHRS and CDR2 is YFSETQ. With 8 bases removed from V and 3 bases from J, the gap between germline ends came to 17 bases. CDR3 nucleotide sequence: TGCGCCAGTCGCCTCGTCGGGGGTGACTATGGCTACACCTTC. Translating it yields CASRLVGGDYGYTF.

This clonotype was detected a few times. The chain is built from TRBV14 and TRBJ2-1; 10 nucleotides line up with TRBD2. This CDR3 spans 14 amino acids. Trimming cost V 3 bases and J 8 bases; bases outside gene matches: 4. Germline CDR1 reads SGHDN; CDR2 reads FVKESK. The CDR3: CASSHRLAGDEQFF. The DNA for the CDR3 is TGTGCCAGCAGCCACCGACTAGCGGGCGATGAGCAGTTCTTC.

This clonotype was seen at least ten times. Germline is not matched at one junction end, which may reflect a read error. For the CDR3, the DNA is TGTGCCAGCAGCCTCCCCGGAGGAGAGACCCAGTACTTC. Protein: CASSLPGGETQYF. The gene calls are TRBV5-1 and TRBJ2-5; D is perhaps TRBD2 (5 bases). The CDR3 covers 13 residues. CDR1 SGHRS and CDR2 YFSETQ come from the germline V gene.